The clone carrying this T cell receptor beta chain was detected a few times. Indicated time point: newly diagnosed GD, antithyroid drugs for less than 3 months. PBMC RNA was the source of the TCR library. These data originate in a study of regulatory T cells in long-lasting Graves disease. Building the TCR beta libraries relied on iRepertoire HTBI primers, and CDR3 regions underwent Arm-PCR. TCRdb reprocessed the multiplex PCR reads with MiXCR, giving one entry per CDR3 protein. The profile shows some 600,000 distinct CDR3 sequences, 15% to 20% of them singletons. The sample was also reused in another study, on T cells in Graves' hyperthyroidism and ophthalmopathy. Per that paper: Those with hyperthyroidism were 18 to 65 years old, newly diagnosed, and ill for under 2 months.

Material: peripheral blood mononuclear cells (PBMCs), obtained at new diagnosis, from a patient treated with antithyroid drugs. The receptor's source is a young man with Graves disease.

CDR3 sequence: CASSEARGGDRQFF. The CDR3 nucleotides are TGTGCCAGCAGTGAAGCCAGGGGGGGGGACAGACAGTTCTTC. The V call is TRBV6-1, the J call TRBJ2-1; D possibly uses TRBD1 or TRBD2 (7 bases each). This CDR3 is built from 14 residues. Germline V gene lookup returns CDR1 MNHNS and CDR2 SASEGT. V shed 0 bases and J shed 13 bases, with 16 bases lying between them.